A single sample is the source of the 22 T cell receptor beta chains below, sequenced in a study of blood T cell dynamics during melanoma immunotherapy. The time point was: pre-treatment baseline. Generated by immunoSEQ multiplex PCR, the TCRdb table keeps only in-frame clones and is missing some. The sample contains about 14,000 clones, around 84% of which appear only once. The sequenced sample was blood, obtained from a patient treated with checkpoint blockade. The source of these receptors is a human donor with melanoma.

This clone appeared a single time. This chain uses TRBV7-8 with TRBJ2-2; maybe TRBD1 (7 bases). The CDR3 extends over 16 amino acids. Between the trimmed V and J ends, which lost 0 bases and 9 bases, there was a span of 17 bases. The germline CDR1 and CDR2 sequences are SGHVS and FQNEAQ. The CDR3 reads CASSLASVQGGRELFF. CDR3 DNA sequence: TGTGCCAGCAGCTTAGCGAGTGTGCAGGGGGGAAGGGAGCTGTTTTTT.

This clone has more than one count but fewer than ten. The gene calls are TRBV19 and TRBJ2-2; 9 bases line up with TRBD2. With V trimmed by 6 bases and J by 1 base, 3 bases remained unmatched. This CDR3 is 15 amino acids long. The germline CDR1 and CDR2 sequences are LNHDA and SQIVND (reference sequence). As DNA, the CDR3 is TGTGCCAGTAGGGCTAGCGGGGTGAACACCGGGGAGCTGTTTTTT. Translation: CASRASGVNTGELFF.

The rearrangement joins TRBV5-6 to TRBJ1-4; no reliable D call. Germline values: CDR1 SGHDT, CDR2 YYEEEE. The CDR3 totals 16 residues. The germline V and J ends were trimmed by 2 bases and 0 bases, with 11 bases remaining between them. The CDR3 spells CASSFGAGATNEKLFF. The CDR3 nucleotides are TGTGCCAGCAGCTTCGGTGCCGGTGCAACTAATGAAAAACTGTTTTTT. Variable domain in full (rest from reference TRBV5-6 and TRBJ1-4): DAGVTQSPTHLIKTRGQQVTLRCSPKSGHDTVSWYQQALGQGPQFIFQYYEEEERQRGNFPDRFSGHQFPNYSSELNVNALLLGDSALYLCASSFGAGATNEKLFFGSGTQLSVL.

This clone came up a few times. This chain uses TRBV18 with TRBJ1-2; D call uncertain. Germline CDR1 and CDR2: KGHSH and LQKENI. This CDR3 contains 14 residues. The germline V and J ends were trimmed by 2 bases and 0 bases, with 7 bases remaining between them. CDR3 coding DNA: TGTGCCAGCTCACCATCCGTAACTAACTATGGCTACACCTTC. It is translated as CASSPSVTNYGYTF.

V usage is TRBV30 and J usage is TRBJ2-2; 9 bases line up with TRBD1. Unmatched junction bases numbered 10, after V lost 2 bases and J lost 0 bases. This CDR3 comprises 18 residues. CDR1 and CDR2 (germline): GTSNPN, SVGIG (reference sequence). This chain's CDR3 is CAWSLSPGQGTNTGELFF. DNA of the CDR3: TGTGCCTGGAGTCTAAGTCCGGGACAGGGTACGAACACCGGGGAGCTGTTTTTT.

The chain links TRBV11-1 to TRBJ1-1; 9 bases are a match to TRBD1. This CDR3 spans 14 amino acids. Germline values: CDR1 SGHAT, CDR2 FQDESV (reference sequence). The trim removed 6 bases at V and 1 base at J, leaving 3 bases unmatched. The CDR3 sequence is CASRYRGQNTEAFF. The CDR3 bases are TGTGCCAGCAGATACAGGGGGCAGAACACTGAAGCTTTCTTT.

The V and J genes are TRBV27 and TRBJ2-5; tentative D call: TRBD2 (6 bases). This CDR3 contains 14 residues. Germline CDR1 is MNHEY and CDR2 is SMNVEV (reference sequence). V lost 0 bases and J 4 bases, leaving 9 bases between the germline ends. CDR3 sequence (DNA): TGTGCCAGCAGTTTATCGCGGAGGGCAGAGACCCAGTACTTC. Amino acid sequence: CASSLSRRAETQYF.

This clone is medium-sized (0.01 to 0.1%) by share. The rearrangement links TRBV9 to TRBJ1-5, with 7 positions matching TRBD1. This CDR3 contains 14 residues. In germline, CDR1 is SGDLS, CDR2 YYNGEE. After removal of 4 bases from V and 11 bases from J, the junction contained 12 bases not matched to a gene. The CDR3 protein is CASSSFYRGLAQHF. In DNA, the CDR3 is TGTGCCAGCAGCTCCTTTTACAGGGGCCTAGCCCAGCATTTT.

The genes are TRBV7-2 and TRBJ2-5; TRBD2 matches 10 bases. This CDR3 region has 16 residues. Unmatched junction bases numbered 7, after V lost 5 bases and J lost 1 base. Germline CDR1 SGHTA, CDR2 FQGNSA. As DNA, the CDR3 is TGTGCCAGCAGCCAAACTAGCGGGGCATTCCAAGAGACCCAGTACTTC. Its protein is CASSQTSGAFQETQYF.

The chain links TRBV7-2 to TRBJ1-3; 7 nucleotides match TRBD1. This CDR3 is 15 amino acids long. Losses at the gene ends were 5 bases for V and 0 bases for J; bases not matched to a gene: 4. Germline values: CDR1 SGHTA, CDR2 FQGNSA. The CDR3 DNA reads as TGTGCCAGCAGCCCAGGGACAGCCTCTGGAAACACCATATATTTT. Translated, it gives CASSPGTASGNTIYF.

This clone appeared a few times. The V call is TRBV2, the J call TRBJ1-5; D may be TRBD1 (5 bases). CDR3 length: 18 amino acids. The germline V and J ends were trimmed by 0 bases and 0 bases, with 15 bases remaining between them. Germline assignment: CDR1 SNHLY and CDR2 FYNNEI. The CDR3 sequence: CASSEALYRQNSNQPQHF. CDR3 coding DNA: TGTGCCAGCAGTGAAGCGCTGTACAGGCAAAATAGCAATCAGCCCCAGCATTTT.

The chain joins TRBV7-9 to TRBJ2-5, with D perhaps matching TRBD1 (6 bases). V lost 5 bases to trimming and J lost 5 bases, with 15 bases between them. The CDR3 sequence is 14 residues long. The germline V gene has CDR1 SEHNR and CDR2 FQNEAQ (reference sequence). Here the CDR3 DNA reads TGTGCCAGCAGCCGGACAGCCATGAGGGAGACCCAGTACTTC. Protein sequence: CASSRTAMRETQYF. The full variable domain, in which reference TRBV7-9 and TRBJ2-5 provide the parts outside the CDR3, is DTGVSQNPRHKITKRGQNVTFRCDPISEHNRLYWYRQTLGQGPEFLTYFQNEAQLEKSRLLSDRFSAERPKGSFSTLEIQRTEQGDSAMYLCASSRTAMRETQYFGPGTRLLVL.

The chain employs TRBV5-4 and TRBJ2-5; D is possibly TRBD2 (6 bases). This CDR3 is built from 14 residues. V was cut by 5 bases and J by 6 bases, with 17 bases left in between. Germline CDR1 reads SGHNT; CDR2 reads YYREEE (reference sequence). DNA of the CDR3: TGTGCCAGCAGTACCGGGACTCACAGAAAGACCCAGTACTTC. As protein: CASSTGTHRKTQYF. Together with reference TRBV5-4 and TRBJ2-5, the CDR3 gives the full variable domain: ETGVTQSPTHLIKTRGQQVTLRCSSQSGHNTVSWYQQALGQGPQFIFQYYREEENGRGNFPPRFSGLQFPNYSSELNVNALELDDSALYLCASSTGTHRKTQYFGPGTRLLVL.

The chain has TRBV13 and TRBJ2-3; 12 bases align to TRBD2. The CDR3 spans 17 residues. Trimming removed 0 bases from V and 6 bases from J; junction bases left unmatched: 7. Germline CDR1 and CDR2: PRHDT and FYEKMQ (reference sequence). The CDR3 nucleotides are TGTGCCAGCAGCTTAGGCCTAGCGGGGGGGCTAGGGGATACGCAGTATTTT. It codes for CASSLGLAGGLGDTQYF. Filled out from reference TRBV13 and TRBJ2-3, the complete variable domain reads AAGVIQSPRHLIKEKRETATLKCYPIPRHDTVYWYQQGPGQDPQFLISFYEKMQSDKGSIPDRFSAQQFSDYHSELNMSSLELGDSALYFCASSLGLAGGLGDTQYFGPGTRLTVL.

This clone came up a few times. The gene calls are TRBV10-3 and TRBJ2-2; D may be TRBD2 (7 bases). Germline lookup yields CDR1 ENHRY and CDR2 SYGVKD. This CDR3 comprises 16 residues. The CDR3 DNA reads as TGTGCTTCTACATCGTATGGGGGGGCCGGCACCGGGGAGCTGTTTTTT. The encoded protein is CASTSYGGAGTGELFF.

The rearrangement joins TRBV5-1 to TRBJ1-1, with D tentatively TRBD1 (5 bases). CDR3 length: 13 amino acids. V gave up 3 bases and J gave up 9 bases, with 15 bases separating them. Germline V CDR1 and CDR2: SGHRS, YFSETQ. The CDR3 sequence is CASSYGGSQKAFF. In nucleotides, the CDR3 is TGCGCCAGCAGCTATGGGGGGTCCCAAAAAGCTTTCTTT.

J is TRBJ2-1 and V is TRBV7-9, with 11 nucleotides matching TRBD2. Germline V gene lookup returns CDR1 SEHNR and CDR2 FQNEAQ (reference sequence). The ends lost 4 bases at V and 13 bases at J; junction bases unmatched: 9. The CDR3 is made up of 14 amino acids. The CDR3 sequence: CASSSSSGGHRQFF. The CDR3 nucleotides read TGTGCCAGCAGCTCGTCTAGCGGGGGGCATCGACAGTTCTTC.

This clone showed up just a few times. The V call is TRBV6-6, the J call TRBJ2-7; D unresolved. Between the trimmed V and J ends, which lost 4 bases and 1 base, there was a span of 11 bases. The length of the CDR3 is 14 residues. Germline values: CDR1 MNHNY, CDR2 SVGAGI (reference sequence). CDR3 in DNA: TGTGCCAGCAGTTCCGACATCCTGTCCTACGAGCAGTACTTC. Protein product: CASSSDILSYEQYF.

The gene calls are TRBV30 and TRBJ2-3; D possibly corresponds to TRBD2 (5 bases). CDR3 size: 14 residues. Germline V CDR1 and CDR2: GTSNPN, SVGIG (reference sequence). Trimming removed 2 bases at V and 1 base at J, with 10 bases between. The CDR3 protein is CAWSPGLGTDTQYF. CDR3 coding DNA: TGTGCCTGGAGTCCCGGACTTGGCACAGATACGCAGTATTTT.

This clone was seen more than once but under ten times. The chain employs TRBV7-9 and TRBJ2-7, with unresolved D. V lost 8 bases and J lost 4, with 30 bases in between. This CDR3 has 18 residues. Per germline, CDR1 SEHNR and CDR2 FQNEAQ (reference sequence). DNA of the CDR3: TGTGCCAGCGAATCTGGATTACGGACCGACCCTTGGGGATACGAGCAGTACGTC. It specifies CASESGLRTDPWGYEQYV.

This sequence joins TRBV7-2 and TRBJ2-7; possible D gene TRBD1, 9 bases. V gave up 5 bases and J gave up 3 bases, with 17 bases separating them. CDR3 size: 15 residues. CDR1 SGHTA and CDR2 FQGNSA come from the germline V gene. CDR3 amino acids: CASSPGGGQGYEQYV. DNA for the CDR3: TGTGCCAGCAGCCCCGGGGGGGGACAGGGCTACGAGCAGTACGTC.

The CDR3 protein is CAMRGQDTGELFF. The CDR3 nucleotides read TGTGCCATGAGAGGGCAGGACACCGGGGAGCTGTTTTTT. The chain employs TRBV10-3 and TRBJ2-2, with D possibly TRBD2 on 5 matching bases. This CDR3 is built from 13 residues. Trimming took 9 bases from V and 3 from J, leaving 11 bases between them. Germline V gives CDR1 ENHRY, CDR2 SYGVKD.